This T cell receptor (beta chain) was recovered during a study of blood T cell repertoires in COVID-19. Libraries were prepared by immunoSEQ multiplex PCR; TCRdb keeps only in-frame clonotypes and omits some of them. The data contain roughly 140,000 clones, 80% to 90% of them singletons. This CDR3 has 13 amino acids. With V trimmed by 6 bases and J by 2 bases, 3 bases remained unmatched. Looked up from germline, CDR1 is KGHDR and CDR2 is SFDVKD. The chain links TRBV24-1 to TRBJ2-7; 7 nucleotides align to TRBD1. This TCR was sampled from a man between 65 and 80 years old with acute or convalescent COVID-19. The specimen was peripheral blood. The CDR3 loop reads CATSPGTAYEQYF. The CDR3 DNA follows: TGTGCCACCAGTCCTGGGACAGCCTACGAGCAGTACTTC.